The 4 T cell receptor beta chains in this list originate from one sample, sequenced in a study of regulatory T cells in long-lasting Graves disease. According to the study, TCR beta libraries were built with iRepertoire HTBI primers and CDR3-region Arm-PCR. In TCRdb, the multiplex PCR reads were re-called with MiXCR into one record per CDR3 protein. The table lists 350,000 to 500,000 distinct CDR3 sequences, 14% of them singletons, with approximately 17% in the top ten. Sample time point: newly diagnosed GD, antithyroid drugs for less than 3 months. There was RNA extracted from PBMCs, and the TCR library was made from it. Separately, the same data were catalogued under a study of T cells in Graves' hyperthyroidism and ophthalmopathy.

Sequenced material: peripheral blood mononuclear cells (PBMCs), taken at new diagnosis, from a patient treated with antithyroid drugs. These receptors were obtained from a woman between 45 and 65 years old with Graves disease.

V and J are TRBV29-1 and TRBJ1-6, with 7 bases fitting TRBD1. V dropped 4 bases and J dropped 10; count of bases not matched to a gene: 4. Germline CDR1 SQVTM, CDR2 ANQGSEA. The length of the CDR3 is 12 residues. The CDR3 DNA reads as TGCAGCGTTGGGGACAGTGGCTCACCCCTCCACTTT. Its protein product is CSVGDSGSPLHF.

This clonotype was detected ten times or more. The rearrangement uses TRBV12-3 or TRBV12-4 and TRBJ2-2, with TRBD1 identical over 9 bases. The CDR3 sequence is 14 residues long. V was clipped by 6 bases and J by 4 bases; unmatched bases: 3. CDR3 region: CASRGDRVTGELFF. The CDR3 DNA sequence: TGTGCCAGCAGGGGGGACAGGGTCACCGGGGAGCTGTTTTTT.

The table lists this clonotype with a few counts. The chain carries TRBV6-9 and TRBJ2-1; D is ambiguous. CDR1 and CDR2 from the germline V gene are MNHGY and SVAAGI. The V end lost 3 bases, the J end lost 4 bases, and 16 bases lay between the germline ends. The CDR3 runs to 16 residues. The CDR3 coding sequence is TGTGCCAGCAGTTACGCCCCTAGGGCCGATTACAATGAGCAGTTCTTC. Translated, it gives CASSYAPRADYNEQFF.

In its sample, this clonotype was seen many times. J is TRBJ2-1 and V is TRBV5-1; D ambiguous. Trimming shortened V by 1 base and J by 8 bases, and 19 bases separated the two germline ends. The germline V gene encodes CDR1 SGHRS and CDR2 YFSETQ. The CDR3 contains 16 residues. The CDR3 loop is CASSLLATRQKDEQFF. CDR3 in DNA: TGCGCCAGCAGCTTGTTGGCGACCCGCCAGAAAGATGAGCAGTTCTTC.